This is a list of T cell receptor beta chains from one sample in a study of T-cell memory formation after mild COVID-19. One entry per CDR3 protein results from TCRdb running MiXCR on the 5' RACE reads. The sample contains 450,000 to 650,000 distinct CDR3 sequences, more than 15% of which appear only once. The material sequenced was PBMCs or a T cell subset sorted from them (not recorded which). Receptors originate from an adult woman who had mild COVID-19 (a few samples of this study predate the infection). Cell type and time point are not known. The CDR3 runs from the conserved cysteine through the conserved F or W. Each record gives: clone size, J gene, CDR3 length, D gene, V gene, CDR3 DNA, CDR3 protein. D genes are given only for firm matches. Clone size is shown for a subset of rows, as once, few, many or a class of expanded clone.

many | TRBJ2-1 | 15 | NA | TRBV7-9 | TGTGCCAGCAGCTTAGCGCTCGGCACCTACAATGAGCAGTTCTTC | CASSLALGTYNEQFF
many | TRBJ2-3 | 13 | NA | TRBV5-1 | TGCGCCAGCAGTCCCCGATTAACAGATACGCAGTATTTT | CASSPRLTDTQYF
NA | TRBJ2-3 | 13 | NA | TRBV18 | TGTGCCAGCTCACCATCCCCAGCAGATACGCAGTATTTT | CASSPSPADTQYF
few | TRBJ1-1 | 13 | NA | TRBV12-3/TRBV12-4 | TGTGCCAGCAGTTGGCGGGGATCCACTGAAGCTTTCTTT | CASSWRGSTEAFF
many | TRBJ2-1 | 12 | NA | TRBV7-2 | TGTGCCACCGTGGCGGGCTGGTATGAGCAGTTCTTC | CATVAGWYEQFF
many | TRBJ2-1 | 11 | NA | TRBV12-3/TRBV12-4 | TGTGCCAGCAGCTCCCTCCATGAGCAGTTCTTC | CASSSLHEQFF
few | TRBJ2-1 | 16 | TRBD2 | TRBV12-3/TRBV12-4 | TGTGCCAGCAGGACCCAGCTAGCGGGTCTCTACAATGAGCAGTTCTTC | CASRTQLAGLYNEQFF
NA | TRBJ2-7 | 16 | TRBD1 | TRBV5-1 | TGCGCCAGCAGCTTTATTCCCGGACAGGGAGACCACGAGCAGTACTTC | CASSFIPGQGDHEQYF
NA | TRBJ1-6 | 17 | TRBD1 | TRBV12-3/TRBV12-4 | TGTGCCAGCAGTCGCACCCGGGACAGGGAGGATAATTCACCCCTCCACTTT | CASSRTRDREDNSPLHF
NA | TRBJ1-2 | 12 | NA | TRBV29-1 | TGCAGCGTTGGAACCGGACCGCAGGGCTACACCTTC | CSVGTGPQGYTF
NA | TRBJ1-3 | 16 | NA | TRBV29-1 | TGCAGCGTTGGTCCCCAGGGGATCAGCTCTGGAAACACCATATATTTT | CSVGPQGISSGNTIYF
NA | TRBJ2-7 | 18 | NA | TRBV7-8 | TGTGCCAGCAGCGTCACTGGGGGAGGACGGCAGAGAGGCTACGAGCAGTACTTC | CASSVTGGGRQRGYEQYF
NA | TRBJ2-3 | 14 | NA | TRBV11-2 | TGTGCCAGCAGCACCTATACAGGCCCCGATACGCAGTATTTT | CASSTYTGPDTQYF
few | TRBJ2-1 | 15 | TRBD2 | TRBV10-3 | TGTGCCATCAGTGAGTCTACTAGCGGCCACAATGAGCAGTTCTTC | CAISESTSGHNEQFF
NA | TRBJ2-3 | 18 | TRBD2 | TRBV19 | TGTGCCAGTAGTTCCCGATCGACTAGCGGGCTTACGGCAGATACGCAGTATTTT | CASSSRSTSGLTADTQYF
NA | TRBJ2-1 | 15 | TRBD1 | TRBV4-1 | TGCGCCAGCAGCCTCACAGGGGGCCGAATAGGAGAGCAGTTCTTC | CASSLTGGRIGEQFF
few | TRBJ1-6 | 14 | NA | TRBV10-3 | TGTGCCATCAGTGAAAGAGACGCGGGTTCACCCCTCCACTTT | CAISERDAGSPLHF
many | TRBJ1-2 | 13 | NA | TRBV5-1 | TGCGCCAGCAGCTCGGACGGATTCTATGGCTACACCTTC | CASSSDGFYGYTF
NA | TRBJ1-1 | 17 | TRBD1 | TRBV7-8 | TGTGCCAGCAGCTTAGGTATCGCCGGGACAGGGGGCACTGAAGCTTTCTTT | CASSLGIAGTGGTEAFF
NA | TRBJ2-7 | 21 | TRBD2 | TRBV6-6 | TGTGCCAGCAGTTACTTATGGGGGGTATCAAGCGGGAGGGCCTTAGGGTACGAGCAGTACTTC | CASSYLWGVSSGRALGYEQYF
few | TRBJ2-7 | 15 | NA | TRBV5-4 | TGTGCCAGCAGCTTGGTAGGGGACACGACCTACGAGCAGTACTTC | CASSLVGDTTYEQYF
few | TRBJ2-3 | 14 | NA | TRBV3-1 | TGTGCCAGCAGACCGAGCGGAGACACAGATACGCAGTATTTT | CASRPSGDTDTQYF
many | TRBJ1-1 | 12 | TRBD1 | TRBV5-1 | TGCGCCAGCAGCTTTACCGGGACAGAGGCTTTCTTT | CASSFTGTEAFF
few | TRBJ2-7 | 17 | TRBD1 | TRBV12-5 | TGTGCTAGTGGTTTGGCACCGGGCCGGGACAGGGGAGGGGAGCAGTACTTC | CASGLAPGRDRGGEQYF
NA | TRBJ2-3 | 15 | NA | TRBV4-2 | TGTGCCAGCAGCCAAGATATACTTTACACAGATACGCAGTATTTT | CASSQDILYTDTQYF
NA | TRBJ2-1 | 17 | NA | TRBV20-1 | TGCAGTGCTAGAGATCAAGTAAGGGCCCTATCTTACAATGAGCAGTTCTTC | CSARDQVRALSYNEQFF
few | TRBJ1-4 | 14 | NA | TRBV4-1 | TGCGCCAGCAGCCATAACGGTAGGGATGAAAAACTGTTTTTT | CASSHNGRDEKLFF
few | TRBJ1-1 | 12 | NA | TRBV5-5 | TGTGCCAGCAGCTTGAAAGGGGCTGAAGCTTTCTTT | CASSLKGAEAFF
NA | TRBJ2-1 | 17 | TRBD2 | TRBV14 | TGTGCCAGCAGCCAAGACTGGGGACTAGGAGCATACAATGAGCAGTTCTTC | CASSQDWGLGAYNEQFF
NA | TRBJ1-2 | 11 | NA | TRBV29-1 | TGCAGCGTTAGGTCGGACTATGGCTACACCTTC | CSVRSDYGYTF
NA | TRBJ2-1 | 15 | TRBD2 | TRBV5-1 | TGCGCCAGCAGCTCGGGACTAGCGGGGGTTAAAGGGGAGTTCTTC | CASSSGLAGVKGEFF
NA | TRBJ2-7 | 11 | NA | TRBV12-5 | TGTGCTAGTGGTTCCGGGACTCTTCAGTACTTC | CASGSGTLQYF
few | TRBJ2-7 | 12 | NA | TRBV12-3/TRBV12-4 | TGTGCCAGCAGTCCGCGACAGGAAGGGCAGTACTTC | CASSPRQEGQYF
few | TRBJ2-2 | 14 | NA | TRBV7-9 | TGTGCCAGCAGCTTAGCTCGGACGACCGGGGAGCTGTTTTTT | CASSLARTTGELFF
NA | TRBJ2-7 | 16 | NA | TRBV27 | TGTGCCAGCAGATCCACCCTGTCTCGAAGCTCCTACGAGCAGTACTTC | CASRSTLSRSSYEQYF
NA | TRBJ1-2 | 15 | NA | TRBV30 | TGTGCCGGCCAGAAAAGGACAGTAGGGAACTATGGCTACACCTTC | CAGQKRTVGNYGYTF
NA | TRBJ2-7 | 15 | TRBD1 | TRBV7-9 | TGTGCCAGCAGCTTTGACAGGGGAAATCCCTACGAGCAGTACTTC | CASSFDRGNPYEQYF
once | TRBJ2-2 | 17 | NA | TRBV9 | TGTGCCAGCAGCGTAGAAGGAGGAGCGGGACACGCCGGGGAGCTGTTTTTT | CASSVEGGAGHAGELFF
NA | TRBJ2-1 | 15 | TRBD1 | TRBV12-3/TRBV12-4 | TGTGCCAGCAGTTTAGCGGCAGGGGGTCCCCGGGAGCAGTTCTTC | CASSLAAGGPREQFF
few | TRBJ2-3 | 16 | TRBD1 | TRBV5-1 | TGCGCCAGCAGCCGGCAGCCGGGACAGGACACAGATACGCAGTATTTT | CASSRQPGQDTDTQYF
few | TRBJ2-2 | 14 | NA | TRBV25-1 | TGTGCCAGCAGCCCCCACACACGAAAGTGGGAGCTGTTTTTT | CASSPHTRKWELFF
NA | TRBJ1-1 | 15 | NA | TRBV3-1 | TGTGCCAGCAGCCAAGGACAGATTCCGAACACTGAAGCTTTCTTT | CASSQGQIPNTEAFF
NA | TRBJ1-1 | 14 | NA | TRBV18 | TGTGCCAGCTCAAGTAACCCGGGGAACACTGAAGCTTTCTTT | CASSSNPGNTEAFF
NA | TRBJ2-7 | 13 | TRBD1 | TRBV2 | TGTGCCAGCGTCAGCAGGGGGTCCTACGAGCAGTACTTC | CASVSRGSYEQYF
few | TRBJ1-2 | 15 | TRBD1 | TRBV19 | TGTGCCAGTAGTAGGGACAGGGTTGGAAACTATGGCTACACCTTC | CASSRDRVGNYGYTF
few | TRBJ1-5 | 16 | NA | TRBV4-1 | TGCGCCAGCAGCCATGGTGGGGGGGGTGTTAATCAGCCCCAGCATTTT | CASSHGGGGVNQPQHF
NA | TRBJ2-7 | 13 | NA | TRBV12-3/TRBV12-4 | TGTGCCAGCAGTTTGAGCGAGAGCGCCTCGCAGTACTTC | CASSLSESASQYF
NA | TRBJ2-7 | 14 | NA | TRBV9 | TGTGCCAGCAGCGTAGATTGGACAGATTACGAGCAGTACTTC | CASSVDWTDYEQYF
NA | TRBJ2-1 | 15 | NA | TRBV7-2 | TGTGCCAGCAGCTTAGACCGGCACGCGGGTTATGAGCAGTTCTTC | CASSLDRHAGYEQFF
NA | TRBJ2-5 | 16 | NA | TRBV5-1 | TGCGCCAGCAGCCCCGGGATCAGGGCGACCCAAGAGACCCAGTACTTC | CASSPGIRATQETQYF
NA | TRBJ2-7 | 14 | TRBD1 | TRBV29-1 | TGCAGCGTCACAACGACGACAGGGGGATACGAGCAGTACTTC | CSVTTTTGGYEQYF
few | TRBJ2-1 | 14 | NA | TRBV12-3/TRBV12-4 | TGTGCCAGCAGTTTATACCAGCGAGCGGATGAGCAGTTCTTC | CASSLYQRADEQFF
once | TRBJ2-7 | 15 | NA | TRBV12-3/TRBV12-4 | TGTGCCAGCAGTTTAGAATACCAGCTAACCTACGAGCAGTACTTC | CASSLEYQLTYEQYF
few | TRBJ2-7 | 15 | NA | TRBV5-4 | TGTGCCAGCAGCTTGGGGGGGCAGTCGGCCTACGAGCAGTACTTC | CASSLGGQSAYEQYF
few | TRBJ1-1 | 15 | NA | TRBV6-1 | TGTGCCAGCAGTGAAGCGGTGACCTTGAACACTGAAGCTTTCTTT | CASSEAVTLNTEAFF
few | TRBJ2-1 | 17 | NA | TRBV5-6 | TGTGCCAGCAGCCCCGAGGGACTCCCCCGCAGAGGCAATGAGCAGTTCTTC | CASSPEGLPRRGNEQFF
few | TRBJ1-2 | 18 | NA | TRBV12-3/TRBV12-4 | TGTGCCAGCAGTCTTATGGGGCCGGGACGGAAAAGTAACTATGGCTACACCTTC | CASSLMGPGRKSNYGYTF
few | TRBJ2-7 | 15 | TRBD2 | TRBV7-9 | TGTGCCAGCAGCTTAGAATTAGCGGGAGGCTACGAGCAGTACTTC | CASSLELAGGYEQYF
NA | TRBJ1-1 | 15 | TRBD1 | TRBV7-2 | TGTGCCAGCAGCTCCTCGACAGGGATCAGCGCTGAAGCTTTCTTT | CASSSSTGISAEAFF